This T cell receptor beta chain was sequenced during a study of circulating CD8 cells and anti-PD-1 response in melanoma. Study at large: Response groups: complete/partial responders versus stable/progressive non-responders.

Points from the study as a whole: DNEG was most diverse; TIGIT repertoires were least diverse. The cohort mixed treatment-naive and previously treated patients. Expanded sorted subsets were checked for tumor reactivity using peptides.

The CDR3 runs to 14 residues. Germline CDR1 is LNHDA and CDR2 is SQIVND (reference sequence). Trimming stripped 5 bases from V and 6 bases from J, with 13 bases between. From live CD3+CD8+TCRalphabeta+ cells, four PD-1 and/or TIGIT subsets were sorted. Each library started from 15 ng of total RNA using the QIAseq Immune Repertoire TCR panel. TCRdb reanalysed the reads using MiXCR and keeps one entry per CDR3 protein. The table has several hundred distinct CDR3 sequences, 9% to 10% seen once. By sample share, this clonotype is large. No antigen is known for it. This TCR was recovered from a human donor with melanoma. The sequencing here drew on CD8+ T cells from PBMCs, taken at baseline or after one month of anti-PD-1 therapy (not recorded which). V and J are TRBV19 and TRBJ2-2; D is perhaps TRBD2 (6 bases). CDR3 coding DNA: TGTGCCAGTAGTGTGACTAGTCTTGCCGGGGAGCTGTTTTTT. It yields the protein CASSVTSLAGELFF.